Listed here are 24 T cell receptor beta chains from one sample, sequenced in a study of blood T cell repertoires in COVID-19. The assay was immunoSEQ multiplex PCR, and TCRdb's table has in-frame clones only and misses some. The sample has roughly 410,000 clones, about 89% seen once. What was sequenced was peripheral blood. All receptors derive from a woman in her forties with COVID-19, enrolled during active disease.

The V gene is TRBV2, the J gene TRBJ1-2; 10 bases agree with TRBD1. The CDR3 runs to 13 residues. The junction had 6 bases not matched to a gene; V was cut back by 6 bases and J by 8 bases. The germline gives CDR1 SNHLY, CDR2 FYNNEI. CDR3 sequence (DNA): TGTGCCAGCAGCCCCGACAGGGGGCGAGGCTACACCTTC. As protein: CASSPDRGRGYTF. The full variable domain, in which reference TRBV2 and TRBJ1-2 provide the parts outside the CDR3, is EPEVTQTPSHQVTQMGQEVILRCVPISNHLYFYWYRQILGQKVEFLVSFYNNEISEKSEIFDDQFSVERPDGSNFTLKIRSTKLEDSAMYFCASSPDRGRGYTFGSGTRLTVV.

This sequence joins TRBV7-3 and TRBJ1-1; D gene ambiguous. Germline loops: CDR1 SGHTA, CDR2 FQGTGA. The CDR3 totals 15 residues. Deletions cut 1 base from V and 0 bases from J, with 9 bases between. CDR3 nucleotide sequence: TGTGCCAGCAGCTTAATGACAAGATTGAACACTGAAGCTTTCTTT. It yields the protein CASSLMTRLNTEAFF. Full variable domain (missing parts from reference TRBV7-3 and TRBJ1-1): GAGVSQTPSNKVTEKGKYVELRCDPISGHTALYWYRQSLGQGPEFLIYFQGTGAADDSGLPNDRFFAVRPEGSVSTLKIQRTERGDSAVYLCASSLMTRLNTEAFFGQGTRLTVV.

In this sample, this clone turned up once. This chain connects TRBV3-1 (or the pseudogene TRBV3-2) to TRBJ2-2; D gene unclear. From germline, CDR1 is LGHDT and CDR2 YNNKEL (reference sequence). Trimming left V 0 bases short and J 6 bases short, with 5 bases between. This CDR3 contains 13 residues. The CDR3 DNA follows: TGTGCCAGCAGCCAAGAGGCCGCCGGGGAGCTGTTTTTT. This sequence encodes CASSQEAAGELFF.

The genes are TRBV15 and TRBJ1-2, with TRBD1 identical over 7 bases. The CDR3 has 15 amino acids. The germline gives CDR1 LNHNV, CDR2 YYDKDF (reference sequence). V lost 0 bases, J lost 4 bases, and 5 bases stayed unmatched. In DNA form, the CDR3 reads TGTGCCACCAGCAGAGATAAAAGGGACAGCTATGGCTACACCTTC. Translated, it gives CATSRDKRDSYGYTF.

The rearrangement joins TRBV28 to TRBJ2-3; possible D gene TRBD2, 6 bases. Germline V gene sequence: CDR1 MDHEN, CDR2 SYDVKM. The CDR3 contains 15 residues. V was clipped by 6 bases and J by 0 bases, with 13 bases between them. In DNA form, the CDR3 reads TGTGCCAGCAGCTGGGGGGTAGCTAGCACAGATACGCAGTATTTT. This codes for CASSWGVASTDTQYF.

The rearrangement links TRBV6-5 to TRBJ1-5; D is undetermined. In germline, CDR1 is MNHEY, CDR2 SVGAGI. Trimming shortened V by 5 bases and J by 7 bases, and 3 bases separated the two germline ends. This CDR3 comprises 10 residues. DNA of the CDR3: TGTGCCAGCAGTATACAGCCCCAGCATTTT. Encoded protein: CASSIQPQHF.

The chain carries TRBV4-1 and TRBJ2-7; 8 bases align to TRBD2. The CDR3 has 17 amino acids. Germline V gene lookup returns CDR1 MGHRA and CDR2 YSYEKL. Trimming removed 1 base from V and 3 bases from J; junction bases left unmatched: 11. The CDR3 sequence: CASSQGGTSGVGYEQYF. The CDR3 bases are TGCGCCAGCAGCCAAGGGGGAACTAGCGGAGTCGGCTACGAGCAGTACTTC.

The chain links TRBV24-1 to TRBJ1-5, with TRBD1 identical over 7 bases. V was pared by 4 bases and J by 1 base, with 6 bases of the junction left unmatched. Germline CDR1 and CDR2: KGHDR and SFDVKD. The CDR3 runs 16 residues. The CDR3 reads CATSDSDRVSNQPQHF. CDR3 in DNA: TGTGCCACCAGTGACTCCGACAGGGTGAGCAATCAGCCCCAGCATTTT.

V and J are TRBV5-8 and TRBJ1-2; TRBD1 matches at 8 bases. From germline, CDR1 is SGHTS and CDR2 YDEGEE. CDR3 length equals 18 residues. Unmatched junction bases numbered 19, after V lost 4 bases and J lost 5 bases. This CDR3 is CASSPGTGSIIPLYGYTF. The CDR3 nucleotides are TGTGCCAGCAGCCCGGGGACAGGCTCTATCATACCGCTATATGGCTACACCTTC.

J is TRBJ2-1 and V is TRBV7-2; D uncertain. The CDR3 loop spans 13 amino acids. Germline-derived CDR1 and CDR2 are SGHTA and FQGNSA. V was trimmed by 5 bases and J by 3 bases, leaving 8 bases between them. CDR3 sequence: CASSMNNYNEQFF. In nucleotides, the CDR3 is TGTGCCAGCAGCATGAACAACTACAATGAGCAGTTCTTC.

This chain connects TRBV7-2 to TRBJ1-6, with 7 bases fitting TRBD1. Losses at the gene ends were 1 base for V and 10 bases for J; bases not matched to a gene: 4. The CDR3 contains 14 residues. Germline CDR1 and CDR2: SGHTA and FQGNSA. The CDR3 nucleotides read TGTGCCAGCAGCTTAGGTGACAGGGCCTCACCCCTCCACTTT. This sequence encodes CASSLGDRASPLHF.

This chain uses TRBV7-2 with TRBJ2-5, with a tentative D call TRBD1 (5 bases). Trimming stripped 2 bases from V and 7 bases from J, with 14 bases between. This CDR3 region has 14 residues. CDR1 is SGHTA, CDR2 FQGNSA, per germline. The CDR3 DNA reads TGTGCCAGCAGCTTACAGGGAAAGAGTGTGACCCAGTACTTC. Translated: CASSLQGKSVTQYF.

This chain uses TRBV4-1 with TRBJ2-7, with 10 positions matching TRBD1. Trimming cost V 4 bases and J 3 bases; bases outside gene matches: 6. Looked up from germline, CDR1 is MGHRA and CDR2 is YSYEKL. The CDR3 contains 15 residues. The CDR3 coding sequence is TGCGCCAGCAGCCGACCGACAGGGGGCCTCTACGAGCAGTACTTC. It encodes CASSRPTGGLYEQYF.

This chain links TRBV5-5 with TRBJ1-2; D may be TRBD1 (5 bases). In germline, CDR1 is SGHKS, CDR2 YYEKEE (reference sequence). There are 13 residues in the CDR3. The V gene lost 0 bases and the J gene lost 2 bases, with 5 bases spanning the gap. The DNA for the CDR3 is TGTGCCAGCAGCTTGGACAGGAACTATGGCTACACCTTC. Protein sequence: CASSLDRNYGYTF.

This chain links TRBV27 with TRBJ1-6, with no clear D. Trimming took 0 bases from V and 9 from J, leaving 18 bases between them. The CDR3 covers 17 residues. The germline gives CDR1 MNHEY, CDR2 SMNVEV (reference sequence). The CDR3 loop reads CASSLSQSPGNSSPLHF. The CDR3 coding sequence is TGTGCCAGCAGTTTATCCCAATCCCCCGGGAACAGTTCACCCCTCCACTTT.

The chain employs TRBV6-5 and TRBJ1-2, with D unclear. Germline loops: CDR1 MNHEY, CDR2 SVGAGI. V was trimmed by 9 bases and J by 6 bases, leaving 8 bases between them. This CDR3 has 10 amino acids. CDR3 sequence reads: CASWEDGYTF. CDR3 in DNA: TGTGCCAGTTGGGAGGATGGCTACACCTTC.

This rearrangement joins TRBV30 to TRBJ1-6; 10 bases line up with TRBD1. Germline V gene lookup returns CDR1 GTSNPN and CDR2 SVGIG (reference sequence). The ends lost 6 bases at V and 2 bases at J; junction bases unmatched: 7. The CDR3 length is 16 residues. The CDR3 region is CACPGTGVPYNSPLHF. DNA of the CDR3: TGTGCCTGCCCCGGGACAGGGGTCCCCTATAATTCACCCCTCCACTTT.

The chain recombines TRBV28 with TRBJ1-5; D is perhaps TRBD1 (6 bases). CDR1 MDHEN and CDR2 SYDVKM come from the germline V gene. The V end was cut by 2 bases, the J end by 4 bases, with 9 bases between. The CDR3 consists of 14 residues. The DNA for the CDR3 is TGTGCCAGCAGTTTAACAGGGTATAATCAGCCCCAGCATTTT. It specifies CASSLTGYNQPQHF.

Here the CDR3 DNA reads TGTGCCAGCAGCAGCGGGGGAGTCCAGCCCCAGCATTTT. The encoded protein is CASSSGGVQPQHF. V gene TRBV5-8 combines with J gene TRBJ1-5; maybe TRBD1 (5 bases). V lost 4 bases and J 7 bases, leaving 12 bases between the germline ends. This CDR3 has 13 residues. The germline V gene has CDR1 SGHTS and CDR2 YDEGEE.

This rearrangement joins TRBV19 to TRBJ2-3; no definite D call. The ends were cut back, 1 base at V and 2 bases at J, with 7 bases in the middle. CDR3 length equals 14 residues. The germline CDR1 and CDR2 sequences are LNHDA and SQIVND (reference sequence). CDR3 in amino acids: CASSIAPVTDTQYF. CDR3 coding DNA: TGTGCCAGTAGTATAGCTCCGGTCACAGATACGCAGTATTTT.

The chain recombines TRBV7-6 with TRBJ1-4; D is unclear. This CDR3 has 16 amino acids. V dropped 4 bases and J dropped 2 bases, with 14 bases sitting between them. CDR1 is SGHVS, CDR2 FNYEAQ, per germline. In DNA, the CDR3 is TGTGCCAGCAGCTCTGTAGGTTCGAGGACTAATGAAAAACTGTTTTTT. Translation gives CASSSVGSRTNEKLFF.

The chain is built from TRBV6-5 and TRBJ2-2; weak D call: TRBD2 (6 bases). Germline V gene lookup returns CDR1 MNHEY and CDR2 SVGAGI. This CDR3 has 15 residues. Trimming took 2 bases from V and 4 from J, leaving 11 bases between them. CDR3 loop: CASSYGGLRTGELFF. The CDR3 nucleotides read TGTGCCAGCAGTTACGGAGGGTTGCGCACCGGGGAGCTGTTTTTT.

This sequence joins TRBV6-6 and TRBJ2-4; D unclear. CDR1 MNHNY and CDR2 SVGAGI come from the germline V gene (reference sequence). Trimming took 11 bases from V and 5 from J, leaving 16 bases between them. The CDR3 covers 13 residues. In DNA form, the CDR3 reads TGTGCCGCCAGCACGGGTACCCAAAACATTCAGTACTTC. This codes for CAASTGTQNIQYF.

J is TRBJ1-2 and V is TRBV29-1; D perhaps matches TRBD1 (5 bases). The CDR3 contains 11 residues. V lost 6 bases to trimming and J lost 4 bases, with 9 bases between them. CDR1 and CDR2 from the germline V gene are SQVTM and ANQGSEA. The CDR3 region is CSVETAYGYTF. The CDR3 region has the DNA TGCAGCGTAGAGACAGCCTATGGCTACACCTTC.